The entry below describes one TCR beta chain. No antigen is known for it. The germline CDR1 and CDR2 sequences are MGHRA and YSYEKL. The V and J ends lost 2 bases and 2 bases, in that order; junction bases with no gene match: 7. The CDR3 is 16 residues long. Full-length variable regions came from constant-region reverse primers plus semi-nested Nested Universal Primer A PCR. TCRdb reprocessed the 5' RACE reads via MiXCR and lists one record per CDR3 protein. The repertoire holds nearly 55,000 distinct CDR3 sequences, with approximately 23% as singletons. Study outcomes and limitations: Larger-cohort validation covered only one TCR beta V-J rearrangement. Greatest tumor Treg TCR overlap was with tumor naive CD4+ cells.

Sequences were obtained from tumor-infiltrating naive CD4+ T cells sorted from the breast tumor. Subset in this sample: naive CD4+ T cells, CD4+CD45RA+CD25-. The chain employs TRBV4-1 and TRBJ2-3, with 7 bases fitting TRBD2. This TCR derives from a female donor with breast cancer. The CDR3 DNA reads as TGCGCCAGCAGCCAACATGGTCTAGCGGACACAGATACGCAGTATTTT. It translates to CASSQHGLADTDTQYF.